This TCR beta chain was recorded in a study of brain T cells in children with intractable seizures. The time point: blood from clinic visit 5 months post-surgery; TSC patient then seizure free. The sequenced cases were selected for having the highest brain T cell transcript signatures. This CDR3 comprises 17 residues. J lost 4 bases, V lost 5 bases, and 11 bases had no gene match. Looked up from germline, CDR1 is SNHLY and CDR2 is FYNNEI. As to this clone: What it binds is unknown.

Sequenced by immunoSEQ multiplex PCR; TCRdb stores in-frame clones only, minus some. Of about 340,000 clones listed, over 85% are singletons. General observations from the study: Viral specificity was inferred only from CDR3 similarity; HCMV serostatus was unknown.

Material: peripheral blood, obtained 4 to 5 months after surgery. This clonotype was obtained from a boy under two years old with tuberous sclerosis and intractable seizures. The chain has TRBV2 and TRBJ2-2; 9 positions agree with TRBD2. Here the CDR3 DNA reads TGTGCCAGCAGTCCGGATCGAGCGGGAGGAATCACCGGGGAGCTGTTTTTT. Translation gives CASSPDRAGGITGELFF.